The TCR beta chain under discussion was sequenced for a study of shared clonotypes between healthy human individuals (dated by TCRdb to the early 2020s). General notes on the study: Two women and a few men aged 18 to 49 years were included in the cohort. For each donor, CD4 naive and CD4 memory were each given three plates, CD8 naive was given two plates, and CD8 memory was given one plate. The study deeply sequenced blood TCR repertoires of about 5 healthy adults to estimate repertoire size and the extent of clonotype sharing between individuals. Different laboratories and diverse techniques were used to prepare libraries and sequence TCR repertoires, to increase sequencing depth and limit assay-specific biases. Each donor's leukapheresis produced roughly between roughly 0.85 and 10 billion PBMCs.

The donors were healthy, HIV-negative adults who had no recently reported acute infections or vaccinations. Only Caucasian adults living in Nashville, Tennessee, USA were represented among the donors. CD4+ T cells were enriched by magnetic negative selection; naive cells were then positively selected on CD45RA, and the negative fraction formed the memory subset. Blood was obtained by leukapheresis, after which PBMCs were separated by Ficoll-Histopaque density gradient centrifugation and cryopreserved in liquid nitrogen vapor phase. Purity and quantity of every magnetically sorted T cell population were checked by analytical flow cytometry. From each sorted fraction, genomic DNA was isolated and quantified by UV absorbance on a Nanodrop 2000c. General findings and caveats noted by the study authors: Based on pairwise subsampling, the degree of clonotype sharing among donors was expected to be affected by sequencing depth. Compared with non-shared clonotypes, the clonotypes found in all four sorted-subset donors had higher generation probabilities. Larger estimated clonotype richness was generally found for naive subsets than for memory subsets. The small number of donors limited the genetic and exposure-history diversity represented. Only blood was sampled, and tissue TCR repertoires likely differ from those in blood. Sharing across several donors was observed for around 4.8% of naive CD4, under 4% of naive CD8, over 2% of memory CD4, and over 0.3% of memory CD8 clonotypes. Rarefaction of sorted-subset datasets indicated incomplete sequencing despite the large sequencing depth.

Details on this clone: Its antigen specificity is not known. Per-base quality was not reported, and no clone a single base away is much larger than it.

Deletion took 6 bases off V and 4 bases off J, with a span of 19 bases between the germline ends. Per the germline V gene, SGHAT is the CDR1 and FQNNGV is the CDR2. The CDR3 runs 16 amino acids, cysteine and phenylalanine included. Here the CDR3 DNA is all that survives: 48 bases in frame from base 1. Using the deep immunoSEQ assay, TCR CDR3 regions were amplified from genomic DNA by multiplex PCR. Extracted genomic DNA from each cell subset was distributed evenly across all wells of several immunoSEQ 96-well plates, and each plate was treated as a replicate. Each replicate PCR for sorted subsets received around 210 ng genomic DNA, equal to 28,000 or so T cell genomes. The purified libraries were quantified using a Qubit 3.0 fluorometer, sized with a Bioanalyzer 2100, and then quantified again using the KAPA Library Quantification kit. A separate single-read 150-cycle Illumina NextSeq 550 flow cell was used to sequence each immunoSEQ 96-well plate. Per the original workflow: Because only junctional sequences without quality scores were contained in the immunoSEQ output, filtering matching that applied to full-length reads could not be performed. To assign V/J genes and CDR3, sequences were annotated using PyIR, a Python wrapper for IgBLAST v1.9, with IMGT germline references. Reads were removed for weak V/J assignments (E-value above 1e-6), missing CDR3, stop codons, out-of-frame junctions, or ambiguous translated residues. V3J clonotypes were defined by identical inferred V gene, J gene, and CDR3 amino acid sequence. Percentage overlap between repertoires was computed as shared unique clonotypes divided by the size of the smaller repertoire. Three approaches were used to assess repertoire richness: RTK rarefaction, the Chao1 estimator, and Recon v2.1 estimates of unobserved clonotypes. Generation probabilities for all TCRbeta clonotypes obtained by the gDNA method from four donors were computed using OLGA. This is the immuneACCESS table as TCRdb keeps it, with only in-frame sequences that have V and J called. A part of the clones is gone; compared with another copy, unresolved V genes explain less than half, and the rest is unexplained. V, J and clone size were drawn from that table, and D and trimming were deduced from the DNA. The table for this sample lists about 1.1 million clones; about four fifths of them were counted only once. 0.55% to 0.7% of the sample is taken by the ten largest.

The sequence joins TRBV11-2 to TRBJ2-1; D gene: possibly TRBD1, on 6 matching bases. This clonotype was obtained from a man younger than 35 in good health. Some clones in this sample may be carry-over from other donors' samples. The sequencing input was memory CD4+ T cells from PBMCs. This specimen's cell subset or site label, per the study, means: CD45RA-negative fraction. The DNA reads TGTGCCAGCAGAAAACCAGGACAACAGGGTTACAATGAGCAGTTCTTC. Translated, this is CASRKPGQQGYNEQFF.